Presented here are 6 T cell receptor beta chains from one specimen sequenced in a study of blood T cell repertoires in COVID-19. Libraries were prepared by immunoSEQ multiplex PCR; TCRdb keeps only in-frame clonotypes and omits some of them. This table has some 80,000 clones, roughly three quarters appearing once. The sample taken for sequencing was peripheral blood. The receptors derive from a man aged 55 to 70 with COVID-19, enrolled during active disease.

A few counts support this clone. V and J are TRBV9 and TRBJ1-2, with TRBD1 matching over 10 bases. The germline V gene has CDR1 SGDLS and CDR2 YYNGEE. Unmatched junction bases numbered 9, after V lost 3 bases and J lost 7 bases. The CDR3 contains 15 residues. CDR3 coding DNA: TGTGCCAGCAGCGCCGGCGCGACAGGGGGCTTTGGCTACACCTTC. This sequence encodes CASSAGATGGFGYTF.

This chain links TRBV7-6 with TRBJ1-1, with TRBD1 as a possible D gene (6 bases). The CDR3 length is 19 residues. The V end was cut by 3 bases, the J end by 3 bases, with 26 bases between. CDR1 is SGHVS and CDR2 is FNYEAQ in the germline V gene. The chain's CDR3 is CASSLGWDKGYQGDTEAFF. The CDR3 DNA follows: TGTGCCAGCAGCTTGGGGTGGGACAAGGGTTACCAGGGCGACACTGAAGCTTTCTTT.

The V gene is TRBV4-1, the J gene TRBJ1-5; TRBD1 aligns across 7 bases. The CDR3 sequence is 15 residues long. J gave up 4 bases and V 1 base, and 4 bases lay outside the gene matches. Germline CDR1 and CDR2: MGHRA and YSYEKL. For the CDR3, the DNA is TGCGCCAGCAGCCAAGTCGGGGACAGAAATCAGCCCCAGCATTTT. Protein: CASSQVGDRNQPQHF.

The chain couples TRBV12-5 to TRBJ2-7, with 7 bases lining up with TRBD2. V lost 6 bases to trimming and J lost 6 bases; unmatched junction nucleotides: 8. From germline, CDR1 is LGHNT and CDR2 FRNRAP. The CDR3 loop spans 13 amino acids. The CDR3 here is CASGRGTATEQYF. Written as DNA, the CDR3 is TGTGCTAGTGGGCGGGGGACCGCGACCGAGCAGTACTTC.

The genes are TRBV3-1 (or the pseudogene TRBV3-2) and TRBJ1-6, with D possibly TRBD1 on 6 matching bases. CDR3 size: 14 residues. Germline CDR1 LGHDT, CDR2 YNNKEL (reference sequence). V lost 5 bases, J lost 6 bases, and 11 bases lay in between. In nucleotides, the CDR3 is TGTGCCAGCAGCAACAGGGAGGGTAATTCACCCCTCCACTTT. This codes for CASSNREGNSPLHF.

As concerns this clone: Other nucleotide sequences from this sample produce the same CDR3. The chain is built from TRBV5-1 and TRBJ2-3, with 8 bases matching TRBD2. Germline assignment: CDR1 SGHRS and CDR2 YFSETQ. This CDR3 has 14 amino acids. V was pared by 3 bases and J by 6 bases, with 6 bases of the junction left unmatched. Here the CDR3 DNA reads TGCGCCAGCAGCTCTACGAGCGGGGGCGATACGCAGTATTTT. This translates into CASSSTSGGDTQYF.